This T cell receptor (beta chain) was captured by sequencing in a study of T cells after posttransplantation cyclophosphamide. Of note for this clone: The target antigen is unknown.

Generated by immunoSEQ multiplex PCR, the TCRdb table keeps only in-frame clones and is missing some. The top ten hold 3% to 4% of the sample, which has 9,500 to 15,000 clones, 70% to 90% seen once. Control samples came 1 year after myeloablative marrow transplants with methotrexate plus calcineurin inhibitor. The ends were cut back, 7 bases at V and 1 base at J, with 11 bases in the middle. Germline V gives CDR1 MNHEY, CDR2 SVGAGI. The CDR3 spans 14 residues. Findings and limits, study-wide: Donor CD8+ memory clones often dominated recipient blood repertoires at later times. TRB overlap between skin or GI tissue T cells and blood was limited.

The rearrangement uses TRBV6-5 and TRBJ1-5; D is unclear. The sequence was obtained from a male patient aged 30 to 39 who received an allogeneic stem cell transplant from an unrelated donor, was CMV-positive, and had acute GVHD only. Some T cells may have come from the graft donor. The specimen was PBMCs, collected 367 days after allogeneic stem cell transplant with calcineurin inhibitor and methotrexate. The CDR3 loop reads CASKAALSNQPQHF. In DNA, the CDR3 is TGTGCCAGCAAGGCGGCCTTGAGCAATCAGCCCCAGCATTTT.